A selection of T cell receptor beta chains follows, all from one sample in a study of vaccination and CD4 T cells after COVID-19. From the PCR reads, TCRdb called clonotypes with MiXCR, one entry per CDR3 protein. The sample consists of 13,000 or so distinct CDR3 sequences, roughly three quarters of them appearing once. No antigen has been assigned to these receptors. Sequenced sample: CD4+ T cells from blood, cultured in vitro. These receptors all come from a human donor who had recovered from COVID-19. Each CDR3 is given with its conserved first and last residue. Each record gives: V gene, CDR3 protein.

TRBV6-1 CASSDYGYTF
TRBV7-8 CASSSRDYANTGELFF
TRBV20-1 CSALPSGRGTGELFF
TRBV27 CASSSTGPTSYYGYTF
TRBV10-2 CASRTTDTQYF
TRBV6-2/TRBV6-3 CAVSYKRDLSEQYF
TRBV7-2 CASNNRGRETQYF
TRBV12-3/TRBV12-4 CASVLRGRNQPQHF
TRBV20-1 CSARDPAALEAFF
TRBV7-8 CASSLLRGQGEGYTF
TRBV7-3 CASSLASKVGANTGELFF
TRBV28 CASSPWTGLNSPLHF
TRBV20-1 CSAVGWAKRETQYF
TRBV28 CASSFRDGYSNQPQHF
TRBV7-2 CASSLGIQGTGYTF
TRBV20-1 CSARDSVGLAGVIGETQYF
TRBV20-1 CSAPNTGGPTGELFF
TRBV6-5 CASSYSGTGPDEQYF
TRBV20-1 CSVTRTPHYEQYF
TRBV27 CASSPRTGEEQFF
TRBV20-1 CSARSPFGGYTF
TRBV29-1 CSVEGRTSGALSEQFF
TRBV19 CATTDQGALSYTF
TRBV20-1 CSAEVGGGNQPQHF
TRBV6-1 CASSERSGGTEAFF
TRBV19 CASRAWQGKAQPQHF
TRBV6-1 CASSERPTPQETQYF
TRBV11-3 CASSSVPSTNTGELFF
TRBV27 CASSRNRGSDYGYTF
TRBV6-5 CASSYSGLAGGWGNEQFF
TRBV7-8 CASSFLGPSTDTQYF